This T cell receptor beta chain appears in the sequencing data of a study of regulatory T cells in long-lasting Graves disease. Turning to the study itself: Graves' disease counted as persistent after over 5 years of antithyroid drugs with positive TSH receptor antibodies.

Time point reported: persistent/refractory GD, antithyroid drugs over 5 years with positive TRAb. TCR sequences were obtained from RNA taken from PBMCs. V was trimmed by 5 bases and J by 7 bases, leaving 15 bases between them. CDR3 length equals 13 residues. Germline V gives CDR1 SNHLY, CDR2 FYNNEI. About this clonotype: The antigen remains unidentified. A much larger clone lies one base from this, so it may be a read error.

The authors built TCR beta libraries using iRepertoire HTBI primers and Arm-PCR of CDR3 regions. One entry per CDR3 protein results from TCRdb running MiXCR on the multiplex PCR reads. The table has around 400,000 distinct CDR3 sequences, around 23% seen once. Overall study results and limits: Gene preferences differed: TRBV28, TRBJ1-2, TRBJ2-5 in persistent cases.

The source is a female donor with Graves disease. J is TRBJ2-7 and V is TRBV2, with D tentatively TRBD1 (5 bases). Material: peripheral blood mononuclear cells (PBMCs), obtained when the disease was refractory, from a patient treated with antithyroid drugs. As DNA, the CDR3 is TGTGCCAGCAGTAGACAGTTTGTGGGGGAGCAGTACTTC. Its protein product is CASSRQFVGEQYF.